This T cell receptor beta chain was recorded in a study of early T cells in non-severe SARS-CoV-2 infection. Overall study: RNA in bulk from unsorted whole blood was sequenced, and chains were unpaired.

Attached unique molecular identifiers marked individual cDNA molecules. TCRdb reanalysed the 5' RACE reads using MiXCR and keeps one entry per CDR3 protein. Among fewer than 90,000 distinct CDR3 sequences listed, more than 13% were seen once. CDR1 is KGHSH, CDR2 LQKENI, per germline. Trimming cost V 3 bases and J 2 bases; bases outside gene matches: 4. CDR3 length: 15 amino acids. Sequencing was carried out using whole blood. The chain carries TRBV18 and TRBJ2-1, with 7 positions matching TRBD1. This TCR derives from an adult who was a healthcare worker with PCR-confirmed SARS-CoV-2 infection or an uninfected control (not recorded which). The CDR3 loop reads CASSPGQMTYNEQFF. In DNA, the CDR3 is TGTGCCAGCTCACCGGGACAGATGACCTACAATGAGCAGTTCTTC.